These 16 T cell receptor beta chains originate from one sample sequenced in a study of tissue T cells after allogeneic stem cell transplantation. This table comes from immunoSEQ multiplex PCR, and its TCRdb copy is limited to in-frame clones, with some not included. The table shows roughly 4,700 clones, with about a third occurring only once. Specified time point: mouse harvest day 14 after allogeneic transplant. The graft held 10^6 splenic CD5+ T cells and 10^7 T-cell-depleted bone marrow cells. Sequencing was performed on skin. The receptor set was obtained from a female BALB/c mouse given C57BL/6 T cells with graft-versus-host disease after an allogeneic hematopoietic cell transplant.

This clone was found a few times. These gene names are mouse names. From the germline J gene comes the end of the CDR3, since the read stops 1 residue before it. Other DNA sequences in this specimen translate into the identical CDR3. V gene TRBV26 combines with J gene TRBJ1-2; no definite D call. The germline gives CDR1 KGHPV, CDR2 FQNQEV (reference sequence). Trimming removed 2 bases at V and 0 bases at J, with 1 base between. This CDR3 has 12 amino acids. The DNA read from the CDR3 is TGTGCCAGCAGTCTGCCAAACTCCGACTACACC. Encoded protein: CASSLPNSDYT. The entire CDR3 protein is CASSLPNSDYTF.

Note on this clone: The genes are named according to mouse. The CDR3 end is not reached by the read, which stops 1 residue before it; the germline J gene fills it in. The chain joins TRBV13-1 to TRBJ1-3, with D uncertain. CDR3 size: 14 residues. CDR1 NSHNY and CDR2 SYGAGN come from the germline V gene. The V end lost 1 base, the J end lost 0 bases, and 5 bases lay between the germline ends. The sequenced part of the CDR3 DNA is TGTGCCAGCAGTGATACACTTTCTGGAAATACGCTCTAT. Residues: CASSDTLSGNTLY. The CDR3 reads in full as CASSDTLSGNTLYF.

A remark on this clone: Genes here carry mouse names. The sequenced fragment ends 1 residue before the CDR3 boundary, so the rest is inferred from the germline J gene. The V gene is TRBV26, the J gene TRBJ1-3; D uncertain. The CDR3 consists of 14 residues. Deletions cut 4 bases from V and 0 bases from J, with 7 bases between. Germline assignment: CDR1 KGHPV and CDR2 FQNQEV (reference sequence). The chain's CDR3 is CASSPPGSGNTLYF. The sequenced part of the CDR3 DNA is TGTGCCAGCAGTCCACCAGGTTCTGGAAATACGCTCTAT.

This clone was detected a few times. Gene names and germline refer to mouse. The read ends 1 residue before the CDR3 terminus; that terminus is restored from the germline J gene. J is TRBJ1-2 and V is TRBV4, with TRBD1 matching over 7 bases. V shed 4 bases and J 0 bases; nucleotides not matched to a gene: 5. From germline, CDR1 is LGHDT and CDR2 YNNKQL (reference sequence). There are 15 residues in the CDR3. CDR3 DNA (partial): TGTGCCAGCAGCTTCAGGGGGACAGCAAACTCCGACTACACC. Protein sequence: CASSFRGTANSDYT. The full CDR3 protein is CASSFRGTANSDYTF.

This clone has more than one count but fewer than ten. The gene names here belong to mouse. The read comes to an end 1 residue before the CDR3 does, leaving the germline J gene to fill in the end. The chain uses TRBV26 and TRBJ1-1; unclear D gene. Germline-derived CDR1 and CDR2 are KGHPV and FQNQEV (reference sequence). This CDR3 spans 14 amino acids. Trimming removed 3 bases from V and 2 bases from J, with 10 bases in between. CDR3 residues: CASSLGSSNTEVFF. Partial CDR3 DNA: TGTGCCAGCAGTCTAGGGTCATCTAACACAGAAGTCTTC.

Only a few counts were recorded for this clone. Each gene name is a mouse one. The CDR3 end lies 1 residue beyond the end of the read and is filled in from the germline J gene. The J gene is TRBJ2-7, the V gene TRBV26; D not certain. The CDR3 consists of 12 residues. The V gene lost 3 bases and the J gene lost 3 bases, with 6 bases spanning the gap. CDR1 is KGHPV and CDR2 is FQNQEV in the germline V gene (reference sequence). CDR3 in amino acids: CASSLVDYEQYF. The DNA read from the CDR3 is TGTGCCAGCAGTCTCGTGGACTATGAACAGTAC.

By frequency in the sample, this clone is medium-sized. Gene names are the mouse ones. The read falls 1 residue short of the CDR3 end, and the missing part is taken from the germline J gene. This rearrangement joins TRBV14 to TRBJ2-7, with 8 nucleotides matching TRBD1. Germline CDR1 SGHDT, CDR2 FRDEAV. The ends lost 5 bases at V and 9 bases at J; junction bases unmatched: 4. The CDR3 runs 11 residues. CDR3 sequence: CASRRQGRQYF. Partial CDR3 DNA: TGTGCCAGCAGGAGACAGGGGAGACAGTAC.

By sample fraction, this clone is medium-sized (0.01 to 0.1%). These gene names are mouse names. With the read ending 1 residue before the CDR3 end, the germline J gene is used to fill in that end. This chain joins TRBV1 and TRBJ2-1; D remains unclear. This CDR3 region has 16 residues. Germline lookup yields CDR1 NSQYPW and CDR2 LRSPGD (reference sequence). Trimming stripped 0 bases from V and 5 bases from J, with 14 bases between. CDR3: CTCSADLTGRDAEQFF. Partial CDR3 DNA: TGCACCTGCAGTGCAGATCTGACGGGGAGGGATGCTGAGCAGTTC. Full variable domain (outside the CDR3, taken from reference TRBV1 and TRBJ2-1): VTLLEQNPRWRLVPRGQAVNLRCILKNSQYPWMSWYQQDLQKQLQWLFTLRSPGDKEVKSLPGADYLATRVTDTELRLQVANMSQGRTLYCTCSADLTGRDAEQFFGPGTRLTVL.

About this clone itself: The genes are named according to mouse. Read data end 1 residue before the CDR3 end; the end is taken from the germline J gene. The chain has TRBV23 and TRBJ1-4. This CDR3 contains 15 residues. Germline assignment: CDR1 KGHTA and CDR2 FQNQQP. This chain's CDR3 is CSSSQSPGSNERLFF. CDR3 DNA (partial): TGCTCCAGCAGTCAATCACCGGGTTCCAACGAAAGATTATTT.

Within the sample, this clone is medium-sized (0.01 to 0.1%). Mouse germline and gene names are used. The read ends 1 residue shy of where the CDR3 ends; the end is completed using the germline J gene. The chain links TRBV30 to TRBJ2-7; 7 positions agree with TRBD2. Looked up from germline, CDR1 is SQVVS and CDR2 is ANEGSEA. The V and J ends lost 3 bases and 5 bases, in that order; junction bases with no gene match: 1. The CDR3 is 11 amino acids. CDR3 sequence reads: CSSRTGNEQYF. The covered CDR3 bases are TGTAGTTCTAGGACTGGGAATGAACAGTAC. Supplemented by reference TRBV30 and TRBJ2-7, the full variable domain reads SVLLYQKPNRDICQSGTSLKIQCVADSQVVSMFWYQQFQEQSLMLMATANEGSEATYESGFTKDKFPISRPNLTFSTLTVNNARPGDSSIYFCSSRTGNEQYFGPGTRLTVL.

Within the sample, this clone is medium-sized. Each gene name is a mouse one. The CDR3 extends 1 residue past the end of the read, so its final part is completed from the germline J gene. V usage is TRBV26 and J usage is TRBJ2-7, with TRBD2 matching over 10 bases. The germline V gene has CDR1 KGHPV and CDR2 FQNQEV (reference sequence). The trim removed 7 bases at V and 6 bases at J, leaving 6 bases unmatched. The length of the CDR3 is 13 residues. The CDR3 sequence is CASNPGTGVEQYF. The sequenced part of the CDR3 DNA is TGTGCCAGCAATCCCGGGACTGGGGTTGAACAGTAC.

A single count supports this clone. The genes and germline here are from mouse. The CDR3 end lies 1 residue beyond the end of the read and is filled in from the germline J gene. The rearrangement joins TRBV14 to TRBJ2-3; D unresolved. Germline V gene data show CDR1 as SGHDT and CDR2 as FRDEAV. V dropped 2 bases and J dropped 0 bases, with 1 base sitting between them. The CDR3 extends over 12 amino acids. The part of the CDR3 DNA that was read is TGTGCCAGCAGTTTTAGTGCAGAAACGCTGTAT. This codes for CASSFSAETLY. The full CDR3 sequence reads CASSFSAETLYF.

Sample share makes this clone medium-sized (0.01 to 0.1%). All gene names here are mouse names. The read finishes 1 residue shy of the CDR3 end, and the germline J gene is used to complete it. The rearrangement links TRBV26 to TRBJ2-7; 7 bases map to TRBD1. CDR1 and CDR2 (germline): KGHPV, FQNQEV (reference sequence). The CDR3 extends over 14 amino acids. J gave up 4 bases and V 0 bases, and 3 bases lay outside the gene matches. Here the CDR3 reads CASSLSMTGYEQYF. The sequenced part of the CDR3 DNA is TGTGCCAGCAGTCTGTCAATGACAGGGTATGAACAGTAC.

This clone appeared a few times. Genes here carry mouse names. The read is 1 residue too short to cover the CDR3 end, so that end is filled in from the germline J gene. The rearrangement uses TRBV16 and TRBJ2-7, with 12 bases matching TRBD2. Germline assignment: CDR1 SGHSA and CDR2 FRNQAP. CDR3 length: 15 amino acids. The ends lost 3 bases at V and 4 bases at J; junction bases unmatched: 4. The sequenced CDR3 bases are TGTGCAAGCAGCTTTGACTGGGGGGGCGCGTATGAACAGTAC. Translating it yields CASSFDWGGAYEQY. The complete CDR3 protein is CASSFDWGGAYEQYF.

Comments on this clone: Genes and germline are mouse. The CDR3 end falls 1 residue outside the read, so it is completed with the germline J gene. The chain recombines TRBV23 with TRBJ1-2; TRBD1, the table's D call, lacks a check against the DNA. This CDR3 contains 13 residues. Germline V gene sequence: CDR1 KGHTA, CDR2 FQNQQP. The sequenced CDR3 bases are TGCTCCAGCAGTCAAACAACAAACTCCGACTACACC. This encodes CSSSQTTNSDYT. The entire CDR3 is CSSSQTTNSDYTF.

With respect to this clone: Gene names follow the mouse nomenclature. The DNA ends 1 residue before the CDR3 does, and the rest of the CDR3 is filled in from the germline J gene. The chain combines TRBV4 with TRBJ1-1; weak D call: TRBD1 (6 bases). CDR1 LGHDT and CDR2 YNNKQL come from the germline V gene (reference sequence). The V gene lost 5 bases and the J gene lost 0 bases, with 13 bases spanning the gap. The CDR3 is 15 residues long. CDR3 loop: CASSIPGHANTEVFF. The DNA read from the CDR3 is TGTGCCAGCAGCATACCGGGACATGCAAACACAGAAGTCTTC.